Following are 28 T cell receptor beta chains from one sample sequenced in a study of technical replicates of blood from a few donors. Data came from immunoSEQ multiplex PCR; TCRdb stores just in-frame clones and leaves some out. The sample records some 66,000 clones, roughly 90% being singletons. Sequenced sample: PBMCs. All receptors come from a human donor in good health. Some clones in this sample may be carry-over from other donors' samples.

The V and J genes are TRBV19 and TRBJ1-5; a possible D gene is TRBD1 (5 bases). Between the trimmed V and J ends, which lost 6 bases and 4 bases, there was a span of 13 bases. In germline, CDR1 is LNHDA, CDR2 SQIVND (reference sequence). The CDR3 is 14 residues long. CDR3 bases: TGTGCCAGTAGCTCGGGGGTTATTAATCAGCCCCAGCATTTT. This sequence encodes CASSSGVINQPQHF.

This sequence joins TRBV4-1 and TRBJ2-3, with TRBD2 identical over 12 bases. The V gene's germline CDR1 is MGHRA and CDR2 YSYEKL. The CDR3 extends over 21 amino acids. Losses at the gene ends were 2 bases for V and 0 bases for J; bases not matched to a gene: 15. This CDR3 reads CASSQKENLAGGTASTDTQYF. The CDR3 DNA reads as TGCGCCAGCAGCCAAAAAGAGAACCTAGCGGGGGGGACGGCTAGCACAGATACGCAGTATTTT.

J is TRBJ1-5 and V is TRBV15, with a possible D match to TRBD1 (5 bases). The CDR3 spans 16 residues. Per the germline V gene, CDR1 is LNHNV and CDR2 is YYDKDF (reference sequence). The ends were cut back, 1 base at V and 2 bases at J, with 12 bases in the middle. The CDR3 spells CATSRAGQDRNQPQHF. For the CDR3, the DNA is TGTGCCACCAGCAGAGCAGGGCAGGATCGCAATCAGCCCCAGCATTTT. The complete variable domain, with remaining parts taken from reference TRBV15 and TRBJ1-5, reads DAMVIQNPRYQVTQFGKPVTLSCSQTLNHNVMYWYQQKSSQAPKLLFHYYDKDFNNEADTPDNFQSRRPNTSFCFLDIRSPGLGDTAMYLCATSRAGQDRNQPQHFGDGTRLSIL.

This clone was seen ten or more times. The chain's CDR3 is CASSQERGGQETQYF. CDR3 nucleotide sequence: TGCGCCAGCAGCCAAGAACGGGGTGGCCAAGAGACCCAGTACTTC. This chain uses TRBV4-3 with TRBJ2-5, with D possibly TRBD2 on 5 matching bases. In germline, CDR1 is LGHNA, CDR2 YSLEER. The CDR3 length is 15 residues. Deletions cut 0 bases from V and 1 base from J, with 9 bases between.

The chain couples TRBV6-5 to TRBJ2-1, with 11 positions matching TRBD2. The CDR3 contains 15 residues. Per germline, CDR1 MNHEY and CDR2 SVGAGI. Unmatched junction bases numbered 4, after V lost 2 bases and J lost 7 bases. DNA for the CDR3: TGTGCCAGCAGTTACCCGGCTAGCGGGAGGAATGAGCAGTTCTTC. Translated: CASSYPASGRNEQFF.

The CDR3 region is CASSLGSLGPTDTQYF. CDR3 in DNA: TGTGCCAGCAGCTTAGGATCCCTGGGGCCCACAGATACGCAGTATTTT. The chain carries TRBV11-2 and TRBJ2-3, with a weak D call TRBD1 (5 bases). The CDR3 has 16 amino acids. Trimming stripped 1 base from V and 2 bases from J, with 13 bases between. The germline gives CDR1 SGHAT, CDR2 FQNNGV.

The J gene is TRBJ1-4, the V gene TRBV7-6; 9 bases fit TRBD1. The CDR3 has 14 residues. Trimming at V came to 4 bases and at J to 10 bases, leaving 7 bases not matched to a gene. CDR1 SGHVS and CDR2 FNYEAQ come from the germline V gene. The CDR3 coding sequence is TGTGCCAGCAGCTCGATGGACAGGGGCAGAAAACTGTTTTTT. This sequence encodes CASSSMDRGRKLFF.

The chain links TRBV4-3 to TRBJ1-2; D not resolved. In germline, CDR1 is LGHNA, CDR2 YSLEER. The CDR3 is 14 residues long. V lost 0 bases and J lost 3, with 8 bases in between. The CDR3 DNA sequence: TGCGCCAGCAGCCAAGACGGGGAGGACTATGGCTACACCTTC. This translates into CASSQDGEDYGYTF.

The gene calls are TRBV4-3 and TRBJ1-1; no reliable D call. Germline loops: CDR1 LGHNA, CDR2 YSLEER. The CDR3 covers 13 residues. Between the trimmed V and J ends, which lost 2 bases and 0 bases, there was a span of 4 bases. CDR3 loop: CASSQTVNTEAFF. CDR3 coding DNA: TGCGCCAGCAGCCAAACAGTGAACACTGAAGCTTTCTTT.

V gene TRBV27 combines with J gene TRBJ2-1, with 14 bases that match TRBD2. The trim removed 8 bases at V and 9 bases at J, leaving 6 bases unmatched. The CDR3 loop spans 14 amino acids. In germline, CDR1 is MNHEY, CDR2 SMNVEV (reference sequence). For the CDR3, the DNA is TGTGCCAGCCGACTAGCGGGAGGGCCAGGTGAGCAGTTCTTC. This sequence encodes CASRLAGGPGEQFF.

The V gene is TRBV11-2, the J gene TRBJ2-7, with a tentative D call TRBD2 (5 bases). The CDR3 runs to 15 residues. Trimming took 1 base from V and 5 from J, leaving 15 bases between them. CDR1 is SGHAT and CDR2 is FQNNGV in the germline V gene. CDR3 bases: TGTGCCAGCAGCTTAGTGCCGGGATCGTACAACGAGCAGTACTTC. Residues: CASSLVPGSYNEQYF.

The V and J genes are TRBV15 and TRBJ2-2; 9 bases map to TRBD1. This CDR3 has 16 amino acids. The trim removed 5 bases at V and 3 bases at J, leaving 7 bases unmatched. Germline CDR1 LNHNV, CDR2 YYDKDF (reference sequence). The CDR3 is CATSDQDRGDTGELFF. CDR3 DNA: TGTGCCACCAGCGACCAGGACAGGGGTGACACCGGGGAGCTGTTTTTT.

The V gene is TRBV2, the J gene TRBJ2-3; 8 bases fit TRBD2. The CDR3 runs to 15 residues. Germline CDR1 is SNHLY and CDR2 is FYNNEI. Germline trimming cut 4 bases from V and 2 bases from J; bases unmatched to any gene: 5. The CDR3 region is CASSGGGGTTDTQYF. For the CDR3, the DNA is TGTGCCAGCAGTGGAGGCGGGGGGACCACAGATACGCAGTATTTT.

The rearrangement uses TRBV2 and TRBJ2-5, with a tentative D call TRBD2 (5 bases). The ends were cut back, 7 bases at V and 0 bases at J, with 15 bases in the middle. The germline CDR1 and CDR2 sequences are SNHLY and FYNNEI. This CDR3 has 15 amino acids. CDR3 in amino acids: CASNPQRTYQETQYF. CDR3 DNA sequence: TGTGCCAGCAACCCCCAGCGGACGTACCAAGAGACCCAGTACTTC.

The chain combines TRBV19 with TRBJ2-2; D is unresolved. Germline CDR1 reads LNHDA; CDR2 reads SQIVND (reference sequence). This CDR3 contains 12 residues. V lost 4 bases and J 4 bases, leaving 4 bases between the germline ends. The CDR3 spells CASSTRTGELFF. The CDR3 DNA reads TGTGCCAGTAGTACGCGCACCGGGGAGCTGTTTTTT. The full variable domain, completed using reference TRBV19 and TRBJ2-2, is DGGITQSPKYLFRKEGQNVTLSCEQNLNHDAMYWYRQDPGQGLRLIYYSQIVNDFQKGDIAEGYSVSREKKESFPLTVTSAQKNPTAFYLCASSTRTGELFFGEGSRLTVL.

CDR3 amino acids: CASSLHRGSGGTYNEQFF. In DNA form, the CDR3 reads TGTGCCAGCAGCCTCCACCGGGGGAGCGGGGGCACCTACAATGAGCAGTTCTTC. The chain carries TRBV5-8 and TRBJ2-1; 8 bases are a match to TRBD2. With V trimmed by 4 bases and J by 2 bases, 14 bases remained unmatched. The CDR3 consists of 18 residues. The germline CDR1 and CDR2 sequences are SGHTS and YDEGEE.

The chain is built from TRBV28 and TRBJ2-2, with D possibly matching TRBD2 (5 bases). The CDR3 is 18 residues long. CDR1 is MDHEN and CDR2 is SYDVKM in the germline V gene. V was clipped by 3 bases and J by 4 bases, with 21 bases between them. The CDR3 reads CASSLEEEAYKSTGELFF. The CDR3 bases are TGTGCCAGCAGTTTGGAGGAGGAAGCCTACAAGAGCACCGGGGAGCTGTTTTTT.

The chain employs TRBV9 and TRBJ1-3; 9 nucleotides line up with TRBD1. Germline V CDR1 and CDR2: SGDLS, YYNGEE. Unmatched junction bases numbered 8, after V lost 3 bases and J lost 4 bases. This CDR3 has 16 amino acids. The CDR3 DNA is TGTGCCAGCAGCGGCACAGGGGGCAGGACGGGAAACACCATATATTTT. Its translation is CASSGTGGRTGNTIYF.

The chain links TRBV5-1 to TRBJ2-7, with D possibly matching TRBD1 (6 bases). The germline gives CDR1 SGHRS, CDR2 YFSETQ. The CDR3 is made up of 15 amino acids. Trimming removed 3 bases from V and 2 bases from J, with 15 bases in between. The DNA for the CDR3 is TGCGCCAGCAGCTCTCGACAGGAAAATACCTACGAGCAGTACTTC. Translation gives CASSSRQENTYEQYF.

The chain recombines TRBV5-1 with TRBJ2-1, with TRBD2 as a possible D gene (6 bases). CDR1 and CDR2 (germline): SGHRS, YFSETQ. The CDR3 has 14 residues. The germline V and J ends were trimmed by 3 bases and 7 bases, with 14 bases remaining between them. The CDR3 here is CASSSGGPANEQFF. In DNA form, the CDR3 reads TGCGCCAGCAGCTCTGGAGGGCCGGCGAATGAGCAGTTCTTC.

The chain recombines TRBV29-1 with TRBJ1-2, with 8 bases lining up with TRBD1. The CDR3 has 11 amino acids. Trimming cost V 6 bases and J 8 bases; bases outside gene matches: 5. The germline V gene encodes CDR1 SQVTM and CDR2 ANQGSEA. CDR3 sequence (DNA): TGCAGCGTCGCGGACAGGGTAGGCTACACCTTC. Residues: CSVADRVGYTF.

This clone appeared once. V and J are TRBV12-5 and TRBJ2-2; D may be TRBD2 (6 bases). Germline V lookup: CDR1 LGHNT, CDR2 FRNRAP. CDR3 size: 16 residues. Trimming pared 6 bases from V and 4 bases from J, leaving 18 bases between. The CDR3 sequence is CASGPGTGLGTGELFF. CDR3 in DNA: TGTGCTAGTGGACCCGGGACTGGCCTTGGCACCGGGGAGCTGTTTTTT. Combining the CDR3 with reference TRBV12-5 and TRBJ2-2 gives the whole variable domain DARVTQTPRHKVTEMGQEVTMRCQPILGHNTVFWYRQTMMQGLELLAYFRNRAPLDDSGMPKDRFSAEMPDATLATLKIQPSEPRDSAVYFCASGPGTGLGTGELFFGEGSRLTVL.

This CDR3 is CASSLSQGQGAGEKLFF. CDR3 DNA: TGCGCCAGCAGTTTGTCGCAGGGACAGGGGGCCGGTGAAAAACTGTTTTTT. The chain joins TRBV5-1 to TRBJ1-4, with 12 nucleotides matching TRBD1. This CDR3 has 17 amino acids. The germline V gene encodes CDR1 SGHRS and CDR2 YFSETQ. Trimming at V came to 5 bases and at J to 7 bases, leaving 12 bases not matched to a gene.

This clone turned up a few times. CDR3 in DNA: TGTGCCAGCAGTGCGACAGGGGTCAGCGGCTACACCTTC. This encodes CASSATGVSGYTF. The chain uses TRBV6-6 and TRBJ1-2; TRBD1 matches at 8 bases. In germline, CDR1 is MNHNY, CDR2 SVGAGI (reference sequence). The trim removed 5 bases at V and 8 bases at J, leaving 7 bases unmatched. The CDR3 extends over 13 amino acids.

The sample holds one count of this clone. The CDR3 protein is CASSEDGGRYGYTF. As DNA, the CDR3 is TGTGCCAGCAGTGAAGACGGAGGTCGCTATGGCTACACCTTC. The rearrangement joins TRBV6-1 to TRBJ1-2; D gene unclear. Germline V gene sequence: CDR1 MNHNS, CDR2 SASEGT. This CDR3 is built from 14 residues. Trimming stripped 1 base from V and 4 bases from J, with 10 bases between.

The J gene is TRBJ1-3, the V gene TRBV6-5; D call uncertain. V was pared by 0 bases and J by 3 bases, with 12 bases between. CDR1 is MNHEY and CDR2 is SVGAGI in the germline V gene. The CDR3 spans 16 residues. In DNA, the CDR3 is TGTGCCAGCAGTTACTCGCCCCCGCGGGGTGGAAACACCATATATTTT. This gives the protein CASSYSPPRGGNTIYF.

This clone occurred a few times. V is TRBV19 and J is TRBJ1-3, with D possibly matching TRBD1 (5 bases). The CDR3 loop spans 15 amino acids. The germline V gene has CDR1 LNHDA and CDR2 SQIVND (reference sequence). Trimming cost V 5 bases and J 6 bases, with 17 bases left between them. CDR3 region: CASSVLRQRKNTIYF. CDR3 nucleotide sequence: TGTGCCAGTAGTGTATTGAGACAGAGAAAAAACACCATATATTTT.

The chain is built from TRBV5-6 and TRBJ2-5, with a tentative D call TRBD1 (8 bases). The CDR3 has 15 amino acids. CDR1 and CDR2 (germline): SGHDT, YYEEEE. Deletions cut 5 bases from V and 4 bases from J, with 18 bases between. The CDR3 DNA is TGTGCCAGCAGGAGGACAGGGAGGGTTTTAGAGACCCAGTACTTC. Translating it yields CASRRTGRVLETQYF.